The present TCR beta chain was sequenced within a study of CD8 T cells in ankylosing spondylitis. Study-wide results and limits: Enrichment of disease-linked clones was reportedly significant in matched ankylosing spondylitis synovial fluid.

This clonotype was seen many times. The antigen remains undetermined. Construction of TCR beta libraries was performed using quantitative 5'-RACE with molecular barcodes. TCRdb recomputed calls from the 5' RACE reads with MiXCR, one row per CDR3 protein. The data hold 40,000 to 50,000 distinct CDR3 sequences, with roughly 2.6% observed a single time. This CDR3 has 9 amino acids. Germline assignment: CDR1 SGHDT and CDR2 YYEEEE. V lost 4 bases to trimming and J lost 9 bases, with 2 bases between them. The receptor was derived from a male donor with ankylosing spondylitis or in good health (not recorded which). Material for sequencing was blood, either unsorted or a sorted T cell fraction (not recorded which). The V call is TRBV5-6, the J call TRBJ2-1; no firm D call. The CDR3 region is CASSPEQFF. The CDR3 DNA reads as TGTGCCAGCAGCCCTGAGCAGTTCTTC.